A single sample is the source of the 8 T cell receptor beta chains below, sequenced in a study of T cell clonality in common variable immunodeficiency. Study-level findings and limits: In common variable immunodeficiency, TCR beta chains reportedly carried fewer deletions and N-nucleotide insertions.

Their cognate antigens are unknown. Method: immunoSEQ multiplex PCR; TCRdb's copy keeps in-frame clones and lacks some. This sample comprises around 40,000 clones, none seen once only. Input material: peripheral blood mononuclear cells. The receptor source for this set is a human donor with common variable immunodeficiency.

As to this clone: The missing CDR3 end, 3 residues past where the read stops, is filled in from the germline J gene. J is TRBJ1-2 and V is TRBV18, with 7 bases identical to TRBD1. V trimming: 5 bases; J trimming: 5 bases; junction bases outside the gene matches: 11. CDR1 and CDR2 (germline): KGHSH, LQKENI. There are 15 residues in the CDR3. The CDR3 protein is CASSSGQVLGYGYTF. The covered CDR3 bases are TGTGCCAGCTCATCCGGACAGGTCTTAGGGTATGGC.

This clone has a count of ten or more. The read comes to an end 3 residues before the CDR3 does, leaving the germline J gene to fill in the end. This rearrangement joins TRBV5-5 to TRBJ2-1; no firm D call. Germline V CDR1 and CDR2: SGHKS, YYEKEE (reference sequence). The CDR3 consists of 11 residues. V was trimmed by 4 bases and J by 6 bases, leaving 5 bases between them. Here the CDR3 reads CASSLFNEQFF. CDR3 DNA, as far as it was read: TGTGCCAGCAGCCTCTTCAATGAG.

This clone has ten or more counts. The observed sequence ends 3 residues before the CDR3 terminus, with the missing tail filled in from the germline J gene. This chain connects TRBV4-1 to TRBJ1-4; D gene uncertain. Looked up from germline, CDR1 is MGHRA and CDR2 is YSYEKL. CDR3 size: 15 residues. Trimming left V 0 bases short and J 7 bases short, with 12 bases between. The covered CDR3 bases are TGCGCCAGCAGCCAAGAGGAGAGGGCTTCTGAAAAA. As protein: CASSQEERASEK. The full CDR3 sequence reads CASSQEERASEKLFF.

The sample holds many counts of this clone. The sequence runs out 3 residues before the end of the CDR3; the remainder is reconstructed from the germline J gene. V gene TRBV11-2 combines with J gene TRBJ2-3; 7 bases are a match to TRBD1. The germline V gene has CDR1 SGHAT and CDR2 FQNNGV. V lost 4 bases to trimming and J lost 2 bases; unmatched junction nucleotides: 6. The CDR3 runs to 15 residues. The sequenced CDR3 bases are TGTGCCAGCAGCTCAACCGACAGGGCCACAGATACG. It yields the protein CASSSTDRATDT. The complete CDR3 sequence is CASSSTDRATDTQYF.

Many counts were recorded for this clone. CDR3 sequence reads: CASSQGQGMAEQYF. CDR3 DNA, as far as it was read: TGCGCCAGCAGCCAGGGACAGGGAATGGCCGAG. The rearrangement links TRBV5-1 to TRBJ2-7; 9 bases map to TRBD1. The CDR3 extends 3 residues past the end of the read, so its final part is completed from the germline J gene. Germline V lookup: CDR1 SGHRS, CDR2 YFSETQ. The CDR3 sequence is 14 residues long. The V and J ends lost 4 bases and 6 bases, in that order; junction bases with no gene match: 8.

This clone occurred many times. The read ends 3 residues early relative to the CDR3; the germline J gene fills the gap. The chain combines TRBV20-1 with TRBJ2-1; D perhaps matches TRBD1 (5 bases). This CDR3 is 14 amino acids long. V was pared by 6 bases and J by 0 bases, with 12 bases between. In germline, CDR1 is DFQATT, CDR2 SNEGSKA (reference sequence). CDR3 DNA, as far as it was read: TGCAGTGCGGGGCCCCCAAGCTCCTACAATGAG. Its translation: CSAGPPSSYNE. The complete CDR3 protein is CSAGPPSSYNEQFF.

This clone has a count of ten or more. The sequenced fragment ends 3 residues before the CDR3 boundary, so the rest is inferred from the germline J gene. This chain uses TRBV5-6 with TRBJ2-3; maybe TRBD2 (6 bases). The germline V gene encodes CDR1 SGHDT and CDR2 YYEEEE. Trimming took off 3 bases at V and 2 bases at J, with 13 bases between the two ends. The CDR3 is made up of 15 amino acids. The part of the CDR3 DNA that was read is TGTGCCAGCAGCTGGGGGGACTTCCTCACAGATACG. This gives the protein CASSWGDFLTDT. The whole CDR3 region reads CASSWGDFLTDTQYF.

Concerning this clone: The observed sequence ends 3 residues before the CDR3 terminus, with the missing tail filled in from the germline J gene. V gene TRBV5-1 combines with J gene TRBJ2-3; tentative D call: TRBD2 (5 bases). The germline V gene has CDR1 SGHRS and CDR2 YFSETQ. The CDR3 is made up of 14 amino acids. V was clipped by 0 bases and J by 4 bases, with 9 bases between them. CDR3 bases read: TGCGCCAGCAGCTTGGGAGCTAGCTCAGATACG. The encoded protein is CASSLGASSDT. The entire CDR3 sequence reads CASSLGASSDTQYF. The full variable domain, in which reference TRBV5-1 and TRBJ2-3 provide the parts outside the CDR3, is KAGVTQTPRYLIKTRGQQVTLSCSPISGHRSVSWYQQTPGQGLQFLFEYFSETQRNKGNFPGRFSGRQFSNSRSEMNVSTLELGDSALYLCASSLGASSDTQYFGPGTRLTVL.